These T cell receptor beta chains were read from a single sample in a study of T-cell reconstitution after alpha-beta-depleted transplantation in children. A single record per CDR3 protein comes from TCRdb applying MiXCR to the PCR reads. The repertoire holds about 600,000 distinct CDR3 sequences, with 10% as singletons. This sample comprised PBMCs from the stem cell graft donor, obtained from the stem cell graft. All receptors come from a human donor who donated a stem cell graft to a child with acute myeloid leukemia. Each CDR3 is given with its conserved first and last residue. A D gene is named only where the DNA matches it firmly. Only part of the rows carry a size: once, few, many, or a class if the clone is expanded.

J,D,size,V,CDR3,DNA
TRBJ2-3,-,many,TRBV15,CATGGQRGLSTDTQYF,TGTGCCACCGGGGGACAAAGGGGCCTTAGCACAGATACGCAGTATTTT
TRBJ2-5,-,few,TRBV25-1,CASGGQGRVEETQYF,TGTGCCAGCGGCGGGCAGGGCAGGGTCGAAGAGACCCAGTACTTC
TRBJ2-5,-,many,TRBV27,CASSLGHLQETQYF,TGTGCCAGCAGTCTGGGACACCTCCAAGAGACCCAGTACTTC
TRBJ2-7,-,many,TRBV12-3/TRBV12-4,CASSLSAGDEQYF,TGTGCCAGCAGTTTATCAGCAGGGGACGAGCAGTACTTC
TRBJ2-5,TRBD2,-,TRBV7-2,CASSSSGRARETQYF,TGTGCCAGCAGCTCTTCCGGGAGGGCAAGGGAGACCCAGTACTTC
TRBJ2-1,-,few,TRBV30,CAWTETSYNEQFF,TGTGCCTGGACCGAGACTAGCTACAATGAGCAGTTCTTC
TRBJ2-1,-,few,TRBV7-2,CASSPGPASDNEQFF,TGTGCCAGCAGCCCAGGACCGGCGTCCGACAATGAGCAGTTCTTC
TRBJ2-7,-,-,TRBV20-1,CSAETRTYEQYF,TGCAGTGCTGAGACAAGGACCTACGAGCAGTACTTC
TRBJ2-7,-,few,TRBV25-1,CASSDGIQVYF,TGTGCCAGCAGTGACGGGATTCAAGTATACTTC
TRBJ2-4,TRBD2,-,TRBV12-3/TRBV12-4,CASTTSGRGGIQYF,TGTGCCAGCACGACTAGCGGGAGGGGTGGCATTCAGTACTTC
TRBJ2-1,-,-,TRBV2,CASSEDGVSYNEQFF,TGTGCCAGCAGTGAGGACGGAGTCTCCTACAATGAGCAGTTCTTC
TRBJ2-7,-,few,TRBV2,CSPPRPAQNEQYF,TGCTCGCCTCCCAGGCCGGCTCAGAACGAGCAGTACTTC
TRBJ2-5,TRBD1,many,TRBV20-1,CSALPYVRTGKETQYF,TGCAGTGCGTTGCCCTACGTAAGGACAGGCAAAGAGACCCAGTACTTC
TRBJ2-2,TRBD1,few,TRBV7-9,CASSLEGQAGTGELFF,TGTGCCAGCAGTTTAGAGGGACAGGCGGGGACCGGGGAGCTGTTTTTT
TRBJ2-3,TRBD2,few,TRBV9,CASTTSGRGADTQYF,TGTGCCAGCACCACTAGCGGGAGAGGCGCAGATACGCAGTATTTT
TRBJ2-1,TRBD2,many,TRBV14,CASSQGRLAGPVGNEQFF,TGTGCCAGCAGCCAAGGGCGACTAGCGGGTCCAGTCGGGAATGAGCAGTTCTTC
TRBJ2-7,TRBD1,-,TRBV7-3,CASSSFRGNEQYF,TGTGCCAGCAGCTCATTCAGGGGGAACGAGCAGTACTTC